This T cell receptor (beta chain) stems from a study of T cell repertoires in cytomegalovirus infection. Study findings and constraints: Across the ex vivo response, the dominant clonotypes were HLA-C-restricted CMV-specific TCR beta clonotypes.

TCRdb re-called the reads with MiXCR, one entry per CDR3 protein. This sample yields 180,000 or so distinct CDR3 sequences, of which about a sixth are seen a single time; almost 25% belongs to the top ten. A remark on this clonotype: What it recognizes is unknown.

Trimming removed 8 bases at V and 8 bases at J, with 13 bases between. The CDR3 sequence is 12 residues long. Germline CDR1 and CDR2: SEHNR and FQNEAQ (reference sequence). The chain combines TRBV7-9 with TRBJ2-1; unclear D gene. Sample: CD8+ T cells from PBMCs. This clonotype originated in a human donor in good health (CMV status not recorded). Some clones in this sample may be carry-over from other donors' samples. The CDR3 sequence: CASAEARDEQFF. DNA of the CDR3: TGTGCCAGCGCCGAAGCCCGGGATGAGCAGTTCTTC.